This T cell receptor beta chain was observed in a study of blood T cell repertoires in COVID-19. About the study: Sites across the United States, Italy and Spain contributed samples from acute and convalescent COVID-19. T cells, B-cell-depleted T cells, or PBMCs provided the cDNA or gDNA that served as material.

Per the authors' pipeline: Amplification of reference gene primers was used by the study to estimate nucleated cell counts. Profiled with immunoSEQ multiplex PCR; TCRdb holds only in-frame clones, not every one. The DNA gave D and trimming, while V, J and clone size come from that table. Of approximately 7,000 clones listed, roughly 86% were seen once; the top ten hold 22%. The CDR3 is made up of 16 amino acids. The junction had 15 bases not matched to a gene; V was cut back by 6 bases and J by 9 bases. Germline V CDR1 and CDR2: SQVTM, ANQGSEA. The material sequenced was peripheral blood. This TCR was recovered from a human donor in a cohort sampled during active COVID-19. The chain carries TRBV29-1 and TRBJ2-3, with 13 bases fitting TRBD2. This CDR3 is CSVTNILAGGFSTQYF. Written as DNA, the CDR3 is TGCAGCGTGACGAACATACTAGCGGGGGGGTTCTCAACGCAGTATTTT.